A single T cell receptor beta chain is shown here with its context. Trimming removed 3 bases from V and 7 bases from J; junction bases left unmatched: 8. The CDR3 spans 14 residues. Per germline, CDR1 LGHDT and CDR2 YNNKEL (reference sequence). This entry belongs to a study of blood T cell repertoires in COVID-19. Profiled with immunoSEQ multiplex PCR; TCRdb holds only in-frame clones, not every one. The data contain 200,000 to 250,000 clones, about 90% of them seen just once; the ten biggest clones take up about 10%. The chain uses TRBV3-1 (or the pseudogene TRBV3-2) and TRBJ1-1; 7 bases line up with TRBD1. The source is a man aged 25-40 years who had recovered from COVID-19. Sequencing was done on a sample of PBMCs or T cells enriched from blood (not recorded which). Here the CDR3 reads CASSQAQGFSEAFF. The CDR3 coding sequence is TGTGCCAGCAGCCAGGCACAGGGGTTCAGTGAAGCTTTCTTT.